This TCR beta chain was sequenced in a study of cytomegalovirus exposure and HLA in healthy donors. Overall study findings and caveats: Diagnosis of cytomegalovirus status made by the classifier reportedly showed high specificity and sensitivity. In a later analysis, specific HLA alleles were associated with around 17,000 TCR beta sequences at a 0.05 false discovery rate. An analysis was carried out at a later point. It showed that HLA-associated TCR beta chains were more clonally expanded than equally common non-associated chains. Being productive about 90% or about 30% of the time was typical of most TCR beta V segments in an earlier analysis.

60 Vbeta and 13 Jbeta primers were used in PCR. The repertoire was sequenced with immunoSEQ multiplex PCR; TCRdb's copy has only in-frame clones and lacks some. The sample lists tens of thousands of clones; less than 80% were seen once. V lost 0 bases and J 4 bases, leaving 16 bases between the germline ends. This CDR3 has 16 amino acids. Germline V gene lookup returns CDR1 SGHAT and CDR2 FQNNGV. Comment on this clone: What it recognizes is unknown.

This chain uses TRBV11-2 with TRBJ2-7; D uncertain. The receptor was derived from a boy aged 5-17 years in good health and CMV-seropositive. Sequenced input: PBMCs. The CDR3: CASSLDEPGLRYEQYF. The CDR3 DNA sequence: TGTGCCAGCAGCTTAGACGAACCCGGGTTGAGGTACGAGCAGTACTTC.